The 29 T cell receptor beta chains presented below share a single source sample, sequenced in a study of blood T cells in healthy people across ages. The second PCR ran roughly 6 to 12 cycles with a sample-barcoded 5' primer and J-beta primers. MiXCR, run by TCRdb on the 5' RACE reads, gives a single entry per CDR3 protein. The sample shows 910,000 or so distinct CDR3 sequences, roughly half of them seen only once. The specimen sequenced was blood. These receptors came from a woman in her fifties or sixties in good health.

The V call is TRBV7-9, the J call TRBJ2-4; no definite D call. With 5 bases removed from V and 8 bases from J, the gap between germline ends came to 13 bases. Per germline, CDR1 SEHNR and CDR2 FQNEAQ (reference sequence). CDR3 length: 13 amino acids. CDR3 region: CASSRPTSDIQYF. The DNA of the CDR3 is TGTGCCAGCAGCCGACCCACCTCAGACATTCAGTACTTC.

The chain uses TRBV7-8 and TRBJ1-1; D not certain. CDR1 is SGHVS, CDR2 FQNEAQ, per germline. Trimming pared 3 bases from V and 4 bases from J, leaving 21 bases between. The CDR3 sequence is 17 residues long. The CDR3 loop is CASSFKRVQYEGTEAFF. CDR3 sequence (DNA): TGTGCCAGCAGCTTTAAGAGGGTCCAGTACGAGGGCACTGAAGCTTTCTTT.

This chain links TRBV11-2 with TRBJ1-2; 7 nucleotides line up with TRBD1. The CDR3 has 16 residues. The trim removed 2 bases at V and 6 bases at J, leaving 12 bases unmatched. Per the germline V gene, CDR1 is SGHAT and CDR2 is FQNNGV. In nucleotides, the CDR3 is TGTGCCAGCAGCTTACATCCAAGACAGGGCCGGAATGGCTACACCTTC. Amino acids: CASSLHPRQGRNGYTF.

CDR3 in DNA: TGTGCCAGCAGCTGGGACTTGAAAGAGACCCAGTACTTC. Residues: CASSWDLKETQYF. The chain couples TRBV5-4 to TRBJ2-5; D might be TRBD2 (6 bases). Per the germline V gene, CDR1 is SGHNT and CDR2 is YYREEE (reference sequence). Trimming removed 3 bases at V and 3 bases at J, with 9 bases between. The CDR3 totals 13 residues.

The chain joins TRBV30 to TRBJ1-5, with unresolved D. CDR3 length: 14 residues. CDR1 and CDR2 (germline): GTSNPN, SVGIG (reference sequence). The ends were cut back, 0 bases at V and 4 bases at J, with 10 bases in the middle. This CDR3 reads CAWSVRSLNQPQHF. The CDR3 DNA follows: TGTGCCTGGAGTGTACGCAGTTTGAATCAGCCCCAGCATTTT.

This clonotype was counted only a few times. The genes are TRBV7-2 and TRBJ2-5; TRBD2 is a possible D gene (5 bases). Trimming took 1 base from V and 7 from J, leaving 16 bases between them. Germline-derived CDR1 and CDR2 are SGHTA and FQGNSA. This CDR3 is 15 amino acids long. The DNA for the CDR3 is TGTGCCAGCAGCTTAGTAGTCCAGGCCCGGGGGACCCAGTACTTC. This codes for CASSLVVQARGTQYF.

This clonotype was seen once. The V and J genes are TRBV3-1 and TRBJ2-5; no definite D call. The J call may be in error: the DNA end matches TRBJ2-4 better. The CDR3 loop spans 14 amino acids. Germline CDR1 and CDR2: LGHDT and YNNKEL (reference sequence). The CDR3 nucleotides are TGTGCCAGCAGCCAAAGAAGCACTACGTGCATTCAGTACTTC. Its translation: CASSQRSTTCIQYF.

This clonotype was counted a few times. The CDR3 DNA follows: TGCAGTGCTAGAGAGGGAGCGGGGAAGTACGAGCAGTACTTC. Translating gives CSAREGAGKYEQYF. The chain carries TRBV20-1 and TRBJ2-7; 7 positions agree with TRBD2. Germline-derived CDR1 and CDR2 are DFQATT and SNEGSKA (reference sequence). The CDR3 has 14 amino acids. Unmatched junction bases numbered 6, after V lost 0 bases and J lost 4 bases.

V and J are TRBV20-1 and TRBJ2-1; tentatively, D is TRBD1 (6 bases). Germline CDR1 and CDR2: DFQATT and SNEGSKA (reference sequence). Trimming pared 6 bases from V and 10 bases from J, leaving 16 bases between. The CDR3 has 12 residues. The CDR3, as DNA: TGCAGTGCCAGTTATGGAACAGGGGAGCAGTTCTTC. Translated, it gives CSASYGTGEQFF.

This clonotype was seen once. An end of the junction differs from the germline gene, which may be a read error. The rearrangement links TRBV3-1 to TRBJ1-6; 7 nucleotides agree with TRBD1. In germline, CDR1 is LGHDT, CDR2 YNNKEL (reference sequence). The CDR3 consists of 14 residues. The CDR3, as DNA: TGTGCCCGCAGCCACGGACAGGAAAATTCACCCCTCCACTTT. This translates into CARSHGQENSPLHF.

The chain recombines TRBV20-1 with TRBJ2-7; D is perhaps TRBD1 (5 bases). CDR1 is DFQATT, CDR2 SNEGSKA, per germline (reference sequence). V was trimmed by 6 bases and J by 0 bases, leaving 9 bases between them. This CDR3 comprises 12 residues. CDR3 coding DNA: TGCAGTGCCCCGCAGGGCTCCTACGAGCAGTACTTC. It translates to CSAPQGSYEQYF.

This clonotype was seen a handful of times. The chain uses TRBV20-1 and TRBJ1-2; maybe TRBD1 (5 bases). V lost 0 bases and J lost 6, with 8 bases in between. From germline, CDR1 is DFQATT and CDR2 SNEGSKA (reference sequence). The CDR3 sequence is 12 residues long. CDR3 sequence reads: CSARESRDGYTF. CDR3 DNA sequence: TGCAGTGCTAGAGAATCCAGGGATGGCTACACCTTC.

V is TRBV7-2 and J is TRBJ2-1; 7 bases map to TRBD2. This CDR3 is 15 amino acids long. Germline CDR1 and CDR2: SGHTA and FQGNSA. J lost 4 bases, V lost 3 bases, and 6 bases had no gene match. Here the CDR3 reads CASSLTSWGYNEQFF. The CDR3 DNA follows: TGTGCCAGCAGCTTGACTAGCTGGGGATACAATGAGCAGTTCTTC.

This clonotype appeared a few times. The chain joins TRBV7-2 to TRBJ2-6; no reliable D call. Trimming shortened V by 2 bases and J by 0 bases, and 8 bases separated the two germline ends. There are 16 residues in the CDR3. The germline gives CDR1 SGHTA, CDR2 FQGNSA. CDR3 DNA: TGTGCCAGCAGCTTATCAAAGACCTCTGGGGCCAACGTCCTGACTTTC. Protein sequence: CASSLSKTSGANVLTF. Variable domain in full (rest from reference TRBV7-2 and TRBJ2-6): GAGVSQSPSNKVTEKGKDVELRCDPISGHTALYWYRQSLGQGLEFLIYFQGNSAPDKSGLPSDRFSAERTGGSVSTLTIQRTQQEDSAVYLCASSLSKTSGANVLTFGAGSRLTVL.

V is TRBV20-1 and J is TRBJ2-3; 12 bases align to TRBD2. V was clipped by 0 bases and J by 5 bases; unmatched bases: 3. CDR3 length: 15 residues. Germline lookup yields CDR1 DFQATT and CDR2 SNEGSKA (reference sequence). This CDR3 reads CSARDRTSGIDTQYF. In DNA form, the CDR3 reads TGCAGTGCTAGAGACCGGACTAGCGGGATAGATACGCAGTATTTT.

J is TRBJ2-1 and V is TRBV5-1; TRBD2 aligns across 9 bases. CDR3 length: 16 residues. Germline-derived CDR1 and CDR2 are SGHRS and YFSETQ. V shed 3 bases and J 4 bases; nucleotides not matched to a gene: 8. This chain's CDR3 is CASSWGASGVYNEQFF. The CDR3 nucleotides read TGCGCCAGCAGCTGGGGCGCTAGCGGGGTTTACAATGAGCAGTTCTTC.

The J gene is TRBJ2-7, the V gene TRBV4-3, with D tentatively TRBD2 (6 bases). The J call may be mistaken, given a closer DNA end match to TRBJ2-5. Germline loops: CDR1 LGHNA, CDR2 YSLEER. The CDR3 length is 15 residues. The CDR3: CASSQDSGGSETQYF. The CDR3 DNA reads TGCGCCAGCAGCCAAGATTCAGGAGGGAGCGAGACCCAGTACTTC.

Turning to this clonotype: A junction end diverges from the germline sequence, so it may reflect a read error. V gene TRBV10-3 combines with J gene TRBJ2-7; D gene unclear. CDR1 is ENHRY, CDR2 SYGVKD, per germline. The CDR3 sequence is 13 residues long. This CDR3 reads CAISELGSYGQYF. The CDR3 coding sequence is TGTGCCATCAGTGAGTTAGGCTCTTACGGGCAGTACTTC.

The J gene is TRBJ2-5, the V gene TRBV12-3 or TRBV12-4; the D gene is possibly TRBD1 (6 bases). V dropped 6 bases and J dropped 5 bases, with 16 bases sitting between them. CDR3 length: 14 residues. The CDR3 is CASSRTAMWETQYF. CDR3 coding DNA: TGTGCCAGCAGCAGGACAGCGATGTGGGAGACCCAGTACTTC.

This clonotype was detected only once. This chain connects TRBV6-2 or TRBV6-3 to TRBJ2-1; D perhaps matches TRBD2 (5 bases). This CDR3 has 14 amino acids. V lost 1 base and J lost 5, with 9 bases in between. CDR1 and CDR2 from the germline V gene are MNHEY and SVGEGT. CDR3 sequence: CASSYFGNHNEQFF. The CDR3 nucleotides are TGTGCCAGCAGTTACTTCGGGAACCACAATGAGCAGTTCTTC.

This rearrangement joins TRBV5-1 to TRBJ1-5; possibly TRBD1 for D (5 bases). The CDR3 is 12 residues long. V lost 7 bases, J lost 4 bases, and 9 bases lay in between. Germline values: CDR1 SGHRS, CDR2 YFSETQ. The CDR3 nucleotides read TGCGCCAGCTTGGGGCAGAATCAGCCCCAGCATTTT. Translation gives CASLGQNQPQHF. Complete variable domain (other parts from reference TRBV5-1 and TRBJ1-5): KAGVTQTPRYLIKTRGQQVTLSCSPISGHRSVSWYQQTPGQGLQFLFEYFSETQRNKGNFPGRFSGRQFSNSRSEMNVSTLELGDSALYLCASLGQNQPQHFGDGTRLSIL.

J is TRBJ1-5 and V is TRBV20-1; D not resolved. This CDR3 has 12 residues. Trimming removed 7 bases at V and 5 bases at J, with 12 bases between. CDR1 and CDR2 from the germline V gene are DFQATT and SNEGSKA (reference sequence). The CDR3 protein is CSVLGQDQPQHF. The CDR3 nucleotides read TGCAGTGTTTTGGGTCAGGATCAGCCCCAGCATTTT.

This sequence joins TRBV5-5 and TRBJ1-2, with 12 bases aligning to TRBD1. CDR3 length equals 17 residues. Germline V lookup: CDR1 SGHKS, CDR2 YYEKEE (reference sequence). Trimming at V came to 2 bases and at J to 4 bases, leaving 9 bases not matched to a gene. Here the CDR3 DNA reads TGTGCCAGCAGCTTTGTCCCGGGACAGGGGGCCGGCTATGGCTACACCTTC. It yields the protein CASSFVPGQGAGYGYTF.

The chain recombines TRBV13 with TRBJ1-5; 7 bases line up with TRBD1. Germline lookup yields CDR1 PRHDT and CDR2 FYEKMQ (reference sequence). The V and J ends lost 2 bases and 1 base, in that order; junction bases with no gene match: 8. The CDR3 is 17 amino acids. CDR3 in amino acids: CASSLRGGGSSNQPQHF. CDR3 in DNA: TGTGCCAGCAGCTTACGAGGGGGCGGATCGAGCAATCAGCCCCAGCATTTT.

This clonotype has a handful of counts. The CDR3 sequence is CSVEDWDLSKGYEQYF. Here the CDR3 DNA reads TGCAGCGTTGAAGACTGGGACCTCTCGAAGGGCTACGAGCAGTACTTC. The chain couples TRBV29-1 to TRBJ2-7; D may be TRBD1 or TRBD2 (5 bases each). V was clipped by 0 bases and J by 3 bases, with 18 bases between them. Germline lookup yields CDR1 SQVTM and CDR2 ANQGSEA. The CDR3 loop spans 16 amino acids.

About this clonotype itself: The junction departs from germline at one end; a sequencing error may be responsible. V is TRBV5-5 and J is TRBJ2-3; D perhaps matches TRBD2 (5 bases). The CDR3 totals 16 residues. The germline CDR1 and CDR2 sequences are SGHKS and YYEKEE (reference sequence). The DNA for the CDR3 is TGTGCCAGCACCTTGCCCAGCGGAACTAGCACAGATACGCAGTATTTT. Residues: CASTLPSGTSTDTQYF.

The V call is TRBV6-5, the J call TRBJ2-5; D unclear. Germline lookup yields CDR1 MNHEY and CDR2 SVGAGI. The CDR3 has 13 residues. V lost 5 bases and J 5 bases, leaving 12 bases between the germline ends. The CDR3: CASSMDRDETQYF. Written as DNA, the CDR3 is TGTGCCAGCAGTATGGATAGGGATGAGACCCAGTACTTC.

The chain employs TRBV29-1 and TRBJ2-5, with TRBD1 matching 7 bases. Germline CDR1 SQVTM, CDR2 ANQGSEA. This CDR3 region has 16 residues. Germline trimming cut 2 bases from V and 5 bases from J; bases unmatched to any gene: 14. The CDR3 is CSVESLGGPGLETQYF. CDR3 nucleotide sequence: TGCAGCGTTGAATCGTTAGGGGGCCCGGGTTTGGAGACCCAGTACTTC.

This clonotype was observed a few times. The chain couples TRBV27 to TRBJ2-5; 9 nucleotides match TRBD2. The J segment lost 4 bases and the V segment lost 6 bases, leaving 6 bases of the junction unmatched. This CDR3 is built from 14 residues. CDR1 is MNHEY, CDR2 SMNVEV, per germline (reference sequence). CDR3 protein: CASSPTSGPETQYF. The DNA of the CDR3 is TGTGCCAGCAGCCCGACTAGCGGCCCAGAGACCCAGTACTTC.